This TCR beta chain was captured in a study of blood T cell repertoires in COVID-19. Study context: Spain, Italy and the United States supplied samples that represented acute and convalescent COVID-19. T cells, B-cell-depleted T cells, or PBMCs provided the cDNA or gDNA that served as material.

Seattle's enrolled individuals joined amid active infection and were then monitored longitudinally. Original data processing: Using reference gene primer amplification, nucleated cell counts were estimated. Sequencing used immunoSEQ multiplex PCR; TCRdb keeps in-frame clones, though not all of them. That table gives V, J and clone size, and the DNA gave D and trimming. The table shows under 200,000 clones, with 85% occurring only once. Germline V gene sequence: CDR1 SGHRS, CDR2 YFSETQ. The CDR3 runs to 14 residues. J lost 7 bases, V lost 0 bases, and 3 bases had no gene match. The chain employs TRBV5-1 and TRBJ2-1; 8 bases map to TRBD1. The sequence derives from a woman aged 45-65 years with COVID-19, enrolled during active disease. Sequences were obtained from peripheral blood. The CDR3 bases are TGCGCCAGCAGCTTGGTGCAGGGGGCTAATGAGCAGTTCTTC. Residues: CASSLVQGANEQFF.